One and the same sample provided the 17 T cell receptor beta chains below, sequenced in a study of type 1 regulatory T cells. TCRdb fed the reads into MiXCR, producing one record per CDR3 protein. The sample yields approximately 3,300 distinct CDR3 sequences, roughly 8% seen once. Their antigens remain unidentified. The specimen sequenced was cultured T cells, either the whole culture or a sorted T cell fraction (not recorded which). Receptors were obtained from a human donor in good health.

This clonotype rates as medium-sized. V is TRBV3-1 and J is TRBJ2-1; 13 positions match TRBD2. Germline V CDR1 and CDR2: LGHDT, YNNKEL (reference sequence). This CDR3 has 17 amino acids. V shed 1 base, J shed 5 bases, and the junction held 5 bases outside the gene matches. CDR3 sequence: CASSQVGTSGKNNEQFF. CDR3 DNA: TGTGCCAGCAGCCAAGTTGGGACTAGCGGGAAAAACAATGAGCAGTTCTTC.

This clonotype is medium-sized (0.01 to 0.1%) within its sample. CDR3 residues: CASRNPTVGEAFF. The CDR3 bases are TGTGCCAGCAGGAACCCGACGGTCGGGGAAGCTTTCTTT. The gene calls are TRBV12-3 or TRBV12-4 and TRBJ1-1; D unclear. The CDR3 sequence is 13 residues long. The V end lost 6 bases, the J end lost 8 bases, and 16 bases lay between the germline ends.

This clonotype is medium-sized (0.01 to 0.1%) by share. The V call is TRBV2, the J call TRBJ1-6; D is uncertain. The CDR3 spans 14 residues. Germline CDR1 reads SNHLY; CDR2 reads FYNNEI. Trimming removed 3 bases from V and 7 bases from J, with 10 bases in between. CDR3 bases: TGTGCCAGCAGTGATTACAGATCCAATTCACCCCTCCACTTT. Encoded protein: CASSDYRSNSPLHF.

By sample share, this clonotype is medium-sized. The chain carries TRBV5-1 and TRBJ2-7; D ambiguous. CDR3 size: 13 residues. Per the germline V gene, CDR1 is SGHRS and CDR2 is YFSETQ. V shed 0 bases and J shed 2 bases, with 6 bases lying between them. The CDR3 sequence: CASSLASPYEQYF. In DNA form, the CDR3 reads TGCGCCAGCAGCTTGGCCAGCCCCTACGAGCAGTACTTC.

By share, this clonotype ranks as medium-sized (0.01 to 0.1%). The chain uses TRBV27 and TRBJ1-1; D unclear. This CDR3 spans 13 amino acids. V lost 7 bases and J lost 4, with 13 bases in between. Germline V lookup: CDR1 MNHEY, CDR2 SMNVEV (reference sequence). The CDR3: CASKLGYLTEAFF. The DNA for the CDR3 is TGTGCCAGCAAGCTGGGATACCTCACTGAAGCTTTCTTT.

This clonotype is judged medium-sized. V gene TRBV10-3 combines with J gene TRBJ2-1, with 8 bases lining up with TRBD1. The junction had 7 bases not matched to a gene; V was cut back by 5 bases and J by 13 bases. In germline, CDR1 is ENHRY, CDR2 SYGVKD. This CDR3 has 12 amino acids. The CDR3 DNA follows: TGTGCCATCAGTAAGGACAGGGAGCATCAGTTCTTC. Encoded protein: CAISKDREHQFF.

This clonotype qualifies as medium-sized (0.01 to 0.1%). The chain has TRBV9 and TRBJ1-2; no reliable D call. CDR1 and CDR2 from the germline V gene are SGDLS and YYNGEE. This CDR3 region has 16 residues. The ends were cut back, 0 bases at V and 2 bases at J, with 14 bases in the middle. This CDR3 reads CASSVASAGSNYGYTF. In DNA, the CDR3 is TGTGCCAGCAGCGTAGCTTCGGCAGGCTCGAACTATGGCTACACCTTC.

Concerning this clonotype itself: A much larger clone differs from this one at a single base, so this may be a read error. The chain recombines TRBV20-1 with TRBJ1-2; D remains unclear. The CDR3 has 11 residues. Germline V lookup: CDR1 DFQATT, CDR2 SNEGSKA (reference sequence). Trimming took 8 bases from V and 4 from J, leaving 11 bases between them. CDR3 protein: CSIPALYGYTF. CDR3 DNA: TGCAGTATTCCGGCCCTCTATGGCTACACCTTC.

By frequency in the sample, this clonotype is medium-sized (0.01 to 0.1%). The V call is TRBV20-1, the J call TRBJ2-1; 9 bases align to TRBD1. V lost 3 bases and J lost 0; bases outside the gene matches: 6. CDR1 is DFQATT and CDR2 is SNEGSKA in the germline V gene (reference sequence). CDR3 length: 16 residues. This CDR3 is CSARGQGAPSYNEQFF. DNA of the CDR3: TGCAGTGCTAGGGGACAGGGAGCCCCCTCCTACAATGAGCAGTTCTTC.

This clonotype rates as medium-sized. The chain carries TRBV5-7 and TRBJ2-4; D call uncertain. TRBV5-7 is an ORF, and what it does is uncertain. The CDR3 loop spans 15 amino acids. V was shortened by 6 bases and J by 0 bases, with 13 bases between the two germline ends. The CDR3 DNA reads as TGTGCCAGCAACGCCCTCAGAAGAGCCAAAAACATTCAGTACTTC. This codes for CASNALRRAKNIQYF.

By sample share, this clonotype is medium-sized. The rearrangement links TRBV6-5 to TRBJ1-2; 7 positions agree with TRBD1. Trimming at V came to 0 bases and at J to 6 bases, leaving 10 bases not matched to a gene. Germline values: CDR1 MNHEY, CDR2 SVGAGI. CDR3 length: 16 amino acids. The CDR3 region is CASSYSGPRGLDGYTF. Written as DNA, the CDR3 is TGTGCCAGCAGTTACTCGGGGCCCAGGGGGTTGGATGGCTACACCTTC.

This clonotype is medium-sized (0.01 to 0.1%) in the sample. The chain combines TRBV5-4 with TRBJ2-1; D uncertain. Germline V lookup: CDR1 SGHNT, CDR2 YYREEE (reference sequence). Trimming left V 1 base short and J 5 bases short, with 7 bases between. The CDR3 has 13 residues. CDR3 protein: CASSLFPDNEQFF. CDR3 sequence (DNA): TGTGCCAGCAGCTTGTTCCCGGACAATGAGCAGTTCTTC.

This clonotype is termed medium-sized. The V and J genes are TRBV7-8 and TRBJ2-7; the match to TRBD2 covers 10 bases. CDR1 and CDR2 (germline): SGHVS, FQNEAQ. The CDR3 covers 17 residues. J gave up 5 bases and V 1 base, and 11 bases lay outside the gene matches. The CDR3 sequence: CASSLGQLTSGTHEQYF. The CDR3 bases are TGTGCCAGCAGCTTAGGGCAGCTAACTAGCGGGACCCACGAGCAGTACTTC.

By its share, this clonotype is medium-sized. This chain links TRBV11-1 with TRBJ1-1; 8 bases are shared with TRBD1. CDR1 SGHAT and CDR2 FQDESV come from the germline V gene (reference sequence). The V gene end was trimmed by 3 bases and the J gene end by 1 base; junction bases not matched to a gene: 1. This CDR3 is 14 amino acids long. This chain's CDR3 is CASSFGTGNTEAFF. CDR3 bases: TGTGCCAGCAGCTTCGGGACAGGGAACACTGAAGCTTTCTTT.

This clonotype is categorized as medium-sized. The genes are TRBV29-1 and TRBJ1-5; weak D call: TRBD1 (6 bases). The CDR3 spans 16 residues. Germline V gives CDR1 SQVTM, CDR2 ANQGSEA. Deletions cut 5 bases from V and 2 bases from J, with 19 bases between. This CDR3 is CSVSNSSTGGNQPQHF. The CDR3 DNA follows: TGCAGCGTTTCTAACAGTTCGACAGGAGGCAATCAGCCCCAGCATTTT.

This clonotype is deemed medium-sized. The CDR3: CASSLGQGSSGANVLTF. In DNA, the CDR3 is TGTGCCAGCAGCTTAGGTCAGGGTTCCTCTGGGGCCAACGTCCTGACTTTC. V gene TRBV7-2 combines with J gene TRBJ2-6; D might be TRBD1 (5 bases). The CDR3 is 17 residues long. Looked up from germline, CDR1 is SGHTA and CDR2 is FQGNSA. The V end lost 1 base, the J end lost 0 bases, and 10 bases lay between the germline ends. The variable domain in full, with the rest retrieved from reference TRBV7-2 and TRBJ2-6, is GAGVSQSPSNKVTEKGKDVELRCDPISGHTALYWYRQSLGQGLEFLIYFQGNSAPDKSGLPSDRFSAERTGGSVSTLTIQRTQQEDSAVYLCASSLGQGSSGANVLTFGAGSRLTVL.

This clonotype is labeled as medium-sized. The chain couples TRBV20-1 to TRBJ2-1, with D perhaps matching TRBD1 or TRBD2 (5 bases each). CDR1 DFQATT and CDR2 SNEGSKA come from the germline V gene (reference sequence). The V and J ends lost 0 bases and 4 bases respectively, with 13 bases between them. This CDR3 comprises 15 residues. This CDR3 is CSARDYRTGYNEQFF. The CDR3, as DNA: TGCAGTGCTAGAGATTACAGGACGGGATACAATGAGCAGTTCTTC.